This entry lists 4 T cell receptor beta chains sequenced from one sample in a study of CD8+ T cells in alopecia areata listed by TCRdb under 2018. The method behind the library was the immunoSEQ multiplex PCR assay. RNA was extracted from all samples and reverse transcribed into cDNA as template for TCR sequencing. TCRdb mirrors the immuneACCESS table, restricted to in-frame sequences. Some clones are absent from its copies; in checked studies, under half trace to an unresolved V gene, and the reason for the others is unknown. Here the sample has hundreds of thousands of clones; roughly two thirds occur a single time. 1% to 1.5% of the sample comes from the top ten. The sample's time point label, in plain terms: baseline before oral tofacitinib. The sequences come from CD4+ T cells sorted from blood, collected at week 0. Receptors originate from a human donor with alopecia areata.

Written as DNA, the CDR3 is TGCAGCATCCTCGGTAGGGGGCGAGATACGCAGTATTTT. The encoded protein is CSILGRGRDTQYF. The chain is built from TRBV29-1 and TRBJ2-3; 7 nucleotides align to TRBD1. Germline V gene data show CDR1 as SQVTM and CDR2 as ANQGSEA. The CDR3 runs 13 residues. V gave up 8 bases and J gave up 5 bases; unmatched junction bases: 10.

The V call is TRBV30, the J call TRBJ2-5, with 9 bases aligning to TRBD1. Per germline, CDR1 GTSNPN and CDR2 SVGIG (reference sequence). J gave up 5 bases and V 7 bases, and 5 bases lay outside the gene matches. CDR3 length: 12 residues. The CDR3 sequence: CALQGARETQYF. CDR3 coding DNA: TGTGCCTTACAGGGGGCGCGGGAGACCCAGTACTTC. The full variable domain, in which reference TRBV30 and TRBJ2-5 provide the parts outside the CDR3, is SQTIHQWPATLVQPVGSPLSLECTVEGTSNPNLYWYRQAAGRGLQLLFYSVGIGQISSEVPQNLSASRPQDRQFILSSKKLLLSDSGFYLCALQGARETQYFGPGTRLLVL.

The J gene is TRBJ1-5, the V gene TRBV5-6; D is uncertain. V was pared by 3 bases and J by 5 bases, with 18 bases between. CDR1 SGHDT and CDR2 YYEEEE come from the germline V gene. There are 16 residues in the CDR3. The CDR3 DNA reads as TGTGCCAGCAGCTCGGGCCTCGCCTATCCGGATCAGCCCCAGCATTTT. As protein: CASSSGLAYPDQPQHF.

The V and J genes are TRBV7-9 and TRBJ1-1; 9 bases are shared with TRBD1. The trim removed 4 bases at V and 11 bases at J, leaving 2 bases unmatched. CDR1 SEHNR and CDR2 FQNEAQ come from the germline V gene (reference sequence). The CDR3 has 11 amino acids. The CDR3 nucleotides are TGTGCCAGCAGCTGGACAGGGGACGCTTTCTTT. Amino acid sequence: CASSWTGDAFF.